This is a list of T cell receptor beta chains from one sample in a study of blood T cell repertoires in COVID-19. The table came from immunoSEQ multiplex PCR; TCRdb's copy has only in-frame clones and leaves some out. Of hundreds of thousands of clones listed, 80% to 90% are singletons. Sequencing was done on a sample of peripheral blood. These receptors came from a woman older than 75 with acute or convalescent COVID-19. The CDR3 runs from the conserved cysteine through the conserved F or W. A D gene is named only where the DNA matches it firmly. Size is omitted from some rows. Given values are once, few, many or a class for expanded clones.

>TRBV4-1|TRBJ1-5|TRBD1|NA
CASIRTGTGVNQPQHF
TGCGCCAGCATTCGAACCGGGACAGGGGTTAATCAGCCCCAGCATTTT
>TRBV24-1|TRBJ2-3|TRBD2|NA
CATSWSGLAGTDTQYF
TGTGCCACCAGTTGGTCCGGACTAGCGGGCACAGATACGCAGTATTTT
>TRBV28|TRBJ1-5|NA|NA
CASSLYIAGSGSNQPQHF
TGTGCCAGCAGTTTATATATCGCAGGGTCAGGGAGCAATCAGCCCCAGCATTTT
>TRBV15|TRBJ2-7|NA|NA
CATSRELPATGTEQYF
TGTGCCACCAGCAGAGAATTACCGGCGACTGGGACAGAGCAGTACTTC
>TRBV7-9|TRBJ1-2|NA|NA
CASSLSGYGYTF
TGTGCCAGCAGCTTGAGCGGCTATGGCTACACCTTC
>TRBV9|TRBJ2-2|TRBD1|NA
CASSFRGQDAGELFF
TGTGCCAGCAGCTTCAGGGGGCAGGACGCCGGGGAGCTGTTTTTT
>TRBV19|TRBJ1-1|NA|NA
CATSNNWGGGNTEAFF
TGTGCCACCTCAAACAATTGGGGCGGGGGCAACACTGAAGCTTTCTTT
>TRBV10-3|TRBJ1-1|NA|NA
CAISDSTEAFF
TGTGCCATCAGTGACAGCACTGAAGCTTTCTTT
>TRBV27|TRBJ2-2|NA|NA
CASSSHLNTGELFF
TGTGCCAGCAGTTCGCACTTGAACACCGGGGAGCTGTTTTTT
>TRBV2|TRBJ1-2|NA|NA
CASSVRTENGYTF
TGTGCCAGCAGTGTCCGGACAGAGAATGGCTACACCTTC
>TRBV11-2|TRBJ2-2|TRBD2|NA
CASSFAGGPNTGELFF
TGTGCCAGCAGCTTCGCGGGGGGTCCGAACACCGGGGAGCTGTTTTTT
>TRBV5-6|TRBJ2-7|NA|NA
CASSLEGRADYEQYF
TGTGCCAGCAGCTTGGAAGGCAGGGCCGACTACGAGCAGTACTTC
>TRBV5-4|TRBJ2-7|TRBD2|NA
CASSLGLAHSYEQYF
TGTGCCAGCAGCTTGGGACTAGCTCACTCCTACGAGCAGTACTTC
>TRBV6-2/TRBV6-3|TRBJ1-2|TRBD1|NA
CASSTLQGYSGYTF
TGTGCCAGCAGTACACTACAGGGGTACTCTGGCTACACCTTC
>TRBV3-1/TRBV3-2|TRBJ2-1|NA|few
CASSSEGGEQFF
TGTGCCAGCAGCTCCGAGGGAGGTGAGCAGTTCTTC
>TRBV30|TRBJ1-3|TRBD1|NA
CAWDLDRARHGNTIYF
TGTGCCTGGGATTTGGACAGGGCGAGGCATGGAAACACCATATATTTT
>TRBV30|TRBJ2-3|NA|NA
CASRGGADTQYF
TGTGCCAGCCGCGGGGGCGCAGATACGCAGTATTTT